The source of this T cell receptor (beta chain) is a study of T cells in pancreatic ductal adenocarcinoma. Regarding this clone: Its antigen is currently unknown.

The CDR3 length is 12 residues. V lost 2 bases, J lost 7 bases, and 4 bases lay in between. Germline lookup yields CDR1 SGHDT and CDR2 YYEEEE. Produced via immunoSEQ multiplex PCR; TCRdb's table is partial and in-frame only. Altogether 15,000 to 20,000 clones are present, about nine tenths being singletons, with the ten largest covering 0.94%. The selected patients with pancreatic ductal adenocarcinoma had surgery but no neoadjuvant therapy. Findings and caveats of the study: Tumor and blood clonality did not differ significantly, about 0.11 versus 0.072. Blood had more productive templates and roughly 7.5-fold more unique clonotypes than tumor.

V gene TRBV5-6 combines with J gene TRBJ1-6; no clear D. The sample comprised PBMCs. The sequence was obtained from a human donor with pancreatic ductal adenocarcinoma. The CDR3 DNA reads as TGTGCCAGCAGCTTTTCAAATTCACCCCTCCACTTT. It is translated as CASSFSNSPLHF.